These 20 T cell receptor beta chains originate from one sample sequenced in a study of monozygotic twins with cystic fibrosis. Clones were read by immunoSEQ multiplex PCR, and TCRdb kept only the in-frame ones, dropping some. The table has about 36,000 clones, 84% seen once; the top ten hold roughly 1.5%. Sequencing was performed on blood. These receptor sequences come from a girl aged 2-9 years with cystic fibrosis.

The chain has TRBV14 and TRBJ1-2, with 8 bases that match TRBD1. This CDR3 has 14 amino acids. CDR1 and CDR2 from the germline V gene are SGHDN and FVKESK. V lost 3 bases, J lost 5 bases, and 5 bases stayed unmatched. CDR3 in amino acids: CASSQGQALYGYTF. DNA of the CDR3: TGTGCCAGCAGCCAGGGACAGGCCCTTTATGGCTACACCTTC. Combining the CDR3 with reference TRBV14 and TRBJ1-2 gives the whole variable domain EAGVTQFPSHSVIEKGQTVTLRCDPISGHDNLYWYRRVMGKEIKFLLHFVKESKQDESGMPNNRFLAERTGGTYSTLKVQPAELEDSGVYFCASSQGQALYGYTFGSGTRLTVV.

The V and J genes are TRBV2 and TRBJ2-1, with D perhaps TRBD1 (8 bases). The CDR3 runs to 14 residues. The V end lost 8 bases, the J end lost 6 bases, and 17 bases lay between the germline ends. Per germline, CDR1 SNHLY and CDR2 FYNNEI. CDR3 in DNA: TGTGCCAGCCACAGGGGGGGGGCCATCAATGAGCAGTTCTTC. It specifies CASHRGGAINEQFF.

The chain links TRBV5-6 to TRBJ2-6, with 8 bases fitting TRBD2. Germline V gives CDR1 SGHDT, CDR2 YYEEEE. Unmatched junction bases numbered 11, after V lost 6 bases and J lost 0 bases. This CDR3 is 18 amino acids long. The CDR3 loop reads CASTAGRAVSSGANVLTF. The CDR3 coding sequence is TGTGCCAGCACCGCCGGGAGGGCAGTGAGCTCTGGGGCCAACGTCCTGACTTTC.

This chain connects TRBV18 to TRBJ1-2, with 12 bases that match TRBD1. V gave up 3 bases and J gave up 6 bases; unmatched junction bases: 14. This CDR3 is 18 amino acids long. In germline, CDR1 is KGHSH, CDR2 LQKENI. The chain's CDR3 is CASSPQQGGDRGPDGYTF. The DNA for the CDR3 is TGTGCCAGCTCACCCCAACAAGGAGGGGACAGGGGGCCGGATGGCTACACCTTC.

The rearrangement links TRBV6-4 to TRBJ2-2; 11 bases map to TRBD2. The germline V gene encodes CDR1 MRHNA and CDR2 SNTAGT. This CDR3 region has 16 residues. V shed 5 bases, J shed 3 bases, and the junction held 5 bases outside the gene matches. The CDR3 bases are TGTGCCAGCAGTATACTAGCGGGGGCCGACACCGGGGAGCTGTTTTTT. This encodes CASSILAGADTGELFF.

The chain employs TRBV6-5 and TRBJ2-7, with 7 bases matching TRBD2. There are 16 residues in the CDR3. The V gene's germline CDR1 is MNHEY and CDR2 SVGAGI. V lost 0 bases and J lost 3; bases outside the gene matches: 8. The CDR3, as DNA: TGTGCCAGCAGTTACTCGTTCGGGCGGGGGTTCTACGAGCAGTACTTC. Translating it yields CASSYSFGRGFYEQYF.

This clone was counted a few times. The genes are TRBV5-1 and TRBJ2-1; 7 bases fit TRBD2. Trimming cost V 3 bases and J 12 bases; bases outside gene matches: 15. This CDR3 has 15 residues. Germline CDR1 SGHRS, CDR2 YFSETQ. The DNA for the CDR3 is TGCGCCAGCAGCTGGTGGCGGGGGTGGCGTCCGGGGCAGTTCTTC. This encodes CASSWWRGWRPGQFF.

This clone was recorded only once. The chain carries TRBV4-2 and TRBJ1-5, with D maybe TRBD1 (5 bases). CDR1 and CDR2 from the germline V gene are LGHNA and YNFKEQ. This CDR3 is 15 amino acids long. The V end lost 1 base, the J end lost 5 bases, and 12 bases lay between the germline ends. CDR3 DNA: TGTGCCAGCAGCCAAGGAGGGGCCAGCTATCAGCCCCAGCATTTT. This gives the protein CASSQGGASYQPQHF.

The V call is TRBV29-1, the J call TRBJ1-4; 7 bases fit TRBD1. The V gene's germline CDR1 is SQVTM and CDR2 ANQGSEA. V gave up 6 bases and J gave up 2 bases; unmatched junction bases: 3. The CDR3 spans 13 residues. The CDR3 DNA follows: TGCAGCGTCACAGGGGCTACTAATGAAAAACTGTTTTTT. The encoded protein is CSVTGATNEKLFF.

The J gene is TRBJ2-5, the V gene TRBV5-1, with 7 bases identical to TRBD1. CDR3 length: 16 amino acids. V was clipped by 0 bases and J by 0 bases; unmatched bases: 5. The germline gives CDR1 SGHRS, CDR2 YFSETQ. CDR3 nucleotide sequence: TGCGCCAGCAGCTTGGGGACAGGCCCGTACCAAGAGACCCAGTACTTC. It specifies CASSLGTGPYQETQYF. Using reference TRBV5-1 and TRBJ2-5 for the parts outside the CDR3, the full variable domain is KAGVTQTPRYLIKTRGQQVTLSCSPISGHRSVSWYQQTPGQGLQFLFEYFSETQRNKGNFPGRFSGRQFSNSRSEMNVSTLELGDSALYLCASSLGTGPYQETQYFGPGTRLLVL.

V and J are TRBV30 and TRBJ2-2; D is unresolved. Trimming cost V 3 bases and J 2 bases, with 4 bases left between them. The CDR3 totals 12 residues. In germline, CDR1 is GTSNPN, CDR2 SVGIG (reference sequence). CDR3 coding DNA: TGTGCCTGGAGCGTTAACACCGGGGAGCTGTTTTTT. Its protein product is CAWSVNTGELFF. The variable domain in full, with the rest retrieved from reference TRBV30 and TRBJ2-2, is SQTIHQWPATLVQPVGSPLSLECTVEGTSNPNLYWYRQAAGRGLQLLFYSVGIGQISSEVPQNLSASRPQDRQFILSSKKLLLSDSGFYLCAWSVNTGELFFGEGSRLTVL.

The chain combines TRBV4-1 with TRBJ1-2, with D hard to call. Germline V gene lookup returns CDR1 MGHRA and CDR2 YSYEKL. V shed 2 bases and J shed 7 bases, with 11 bases lying between them. This CDR3 comprises 13 residues. CDR3 loop: CASSQLGLGGYTF. CDR3 DNA: TGCGCCAGCAGCCAACTAGGGTTGGGTGGCTACACCTTC.

The chain is built from TRBV6-5 and TRBJ2-7; maybe TRBD1 (5 bases). The CDR3 is 15 residues long. V lost 3 bases and J lost 2, with 14 bases in between. CDR1 and CDR2 (germline): MNHEY, SVGAGI. CDR3 in DNA: TGTGCCAGCAGTTATAGCAAGGACACCACCTACGAGCAGTACTTC. This codes for CASSYSKDTTYEQYF.

The CDR3 loop reads CASREQGDTQYF. The CDR3 DNA is TGTGCCAGCAGGGAACAGGGAGATACGCAGTATTTT. The genes are TRBV2 and TRBJ2-3, with D possibly being TRBD1 (6 bases). V lost 6 bases, J lost 5 bases, and 9 bases lay in between. In germline, CDR1 is SNHLY, CDR2 FYNNEI. The CDR3 sequence is 12 residues long. Complete variable domain (other parts from reference TRBV2 and TRBJ2-3): EPEVTQTPSHQVTQMGQEVILRCVPISNHLYFYWYRQILGQKVEFLVSFYNNEISEKSEIFDDQFSVERPDGSNFTLKIRSTKLEDSAMYFCASREQGDTQYFGPGTRLTVL.

This clone appeared once. The genes are TRBV4-2 and TRBJ2-5; TRBD2 aligns across 9 bases. The end of the DNA aligns better with TRBJ2-7, so the J call may be wrong. The CDR3 is made up of 17 amino acids. The germline V gene encodes CDR1 LGHNA and CDR2 YNFKEQ. CDR3 sequence reads: CASSQDWGGLATYEQYF. In nucleotides, the CDR3 is TGTGCCAGCAGCCAAGATTGGGGGGGACTAGCAACCTACGAGCAGTACTTC.

The genes are TRBV2 and TRBJ2-1; the match to TRBD2 covers 16 bases. This CDR3 spans 17 amino acids. The V segment lost 5 bases and the J segment 4 bases; nucleotides outside the gene matches: 5. Looked up from germline, CDR1 is SNHLY and CDR2 is FYNNEI. CDR3 sequence (DNA): TGTGCCAGCAGTTCGGGACTAGCGGGGGGGCCATACAATGAGCAGTTCTTC. The encoded protein is CASSSGLAGGPYNEQFF.

This chain connects TRBV4-1 to TRBJ2-3; a possible D gene is TRBD2 (5 bases). Germline CDR1 and CDR2: MGHRA and YSYEKL. Trimming cost V 2 bases and J 0 bases, with 12 bases left between them. The CDR3 is 16 residues long. CDR3 nucleotides: TGCGCCAGCAGCCAACTGGACTTTACTAGCACAGATACGCAGTATTTT. It yields the protein CASSQLDFTSTDTQYF.

The V gene is TRBV6-1, the J gene TRBJ1-6; D remains ambiguous. Germline CDR1 and CDR2: MNHNS and SASEGT. V dropped 4 bases and J dropped 7 bases, with 8 bases sitting between them. This CDR3 has 13 amino acids. CDR3 coding DNA: TGTGCCAGCAGTGGTACTGCCAATTCACCCCTCCACTTT. Its translation: CASSGTANSPLHF.

The chain uses TRBV5-1 and TRBJ2-7; D remains unclear. In germline, CDR1 is SGHRS, CDR2 YFSETQ. CDR3 length equals 14 residues. V dropped 4 bases and J dropped 0 bases, with 11 bases sitting between them. CDR3 sequence: CASSEATPSYEQYF. CDR3 nucleotide sequence: TGCGCCAGCAGCGAAGCGACACCCTCCTACGAGCAGTACTTC.

This clone appeared once. The V call is TRBV4-1, the J call TRBJ1-3; D gene uncertain. V was cut by 0 bases and J by 0 bases, with 6 bases left in between. Germline values: CDR1 MGHRA, CDR2 YSYEKL. The CDR3 contains 15 residues. DNA for the CDR3: TGCGCCAGCAGCCAAGATCGCACCTCTGGAAACACCATATATTTT. Encoded protein: CASSQDRTSGNTIYF.